Included here is one T cell receptor (beta chain) sequence, with context. The antigen remains undetermined. The CDR3 has 14 amino acids. Germline loops: CDR1 SGHRS, CDR2 YFSETQ. V shed 0 bases and J shed 3 bases, with 7 bases lying between them. The assay was immunoSEQ multiplex PCR, and TCRdb's table has in-frame clones only and misses some. The sample yields over 90,000 clones, 88% seen once. The data derive from a study of T cell responses to AZD1222 COVID-19 vaccine. Study-wide findings and caveats: Spike was spanned by vaccine-associated CD4 TCRs, which were dominant at 160-218 and 743-854. Vaccination with two AZD1222 doses was followed by a rise in Spike-specific TCR breadth and depth.

V usage is TRBV5-1 and J usage is TRBJ2-1; TRBD2 might be the D (6 bases). Sample: peripheral blood, taken on day 0 of AZD1222 vaccination. The TCR originated in an adult in good health. The CDR3 DNA sequence: TGCGCCAGCAGCTTGGGGGGACTCTACAATGAGCAGTTCTTC. Amino acids: CASSLGGLYNEQFF.